Shown below are 22 T cell receptor beta chains from a single sample sequenced in a study of control samples from healthy donors and cancer patients. This table comes from immunoSEQ multiplex PCR, and its TCRdb copy is limited to in-frame clones, with some not included. The sample includes some 45,000 clones, around 78% seen only once; the top ten take 40% to 50%. Sequenced material: blood. These receptors were collected from a man in his 60s in good health.

The chain links TRBV18 to TRBJ1-6, with 8 bases lining up with TRBD1. V shed 5 bases, J shed 9 bases, and the junction held 9 bases outside the gene matches. The CDR3 is 15 amino acids. Germline assignment: CDR1 KGHSH and CDR2 LQKENI. CDR3 sequence: CASSSDRGFGSPLHF. The CDR3 DNA is TGTGCCAGCTCATCAGACAGGGGCTTTGGTTCACCCCTCCACTTT.

V gene TRBV11-2 combines with J gene TRBJ2-1; the D is unclear. The CDR3 sequence is 10 residues long. Germline-derived CDR1 and CDR2 are SGHAT and FQNNGV. The germline V and J ends were trimmed by 6 bases and 10 bases, with 7 bases remaining between them. The CDR3 region is CASSSLEQFF. The CDR3 DNA sequence: TGTGCCAGCAGTTCATTGGAGCAGTTCTTC.

V usage is TRBV18 and J usage is TRBJ1-5; 7 nucleotides line up with TRBD1. Germline CDR1 KGHSH, CDR2 LQKENI. This CDR3 has 15 amino acids. With V trimmed by 4 bases and J by 5 bases, 8 bases remained unmatched. The DNA of the CDR3 is TGTGCCAGCTCACTAGACAGGGTACTTGATCAGCCCCAGCATTTT. It is translated as CASSLDRVLDQPQHF.

The V and J genes are TRBV2 and TRBJ2-5; the match to TRBD1 covers 7 bases. Germline CDR1 and CDR2: SNHLY and FYNNEI. This CDR3 spans 14 amino acids. The trim removed 6 bases at V and 1 base at J, leaving 5 bases unmatched. The DNA of the CDR3 is TGTGCCAGCAGATCAGGGGGTCCCCAAGAGACCCAGTACTTC. This translates into CASRSGGPQETQYF. The complete variable domain, with remaining parts taken from reference TRBV2 and TRBJ2-5, reads EPEVTQTPSHQVTQMGQEVILRCVPISNHLYFYWYRQILGQKVEFLVSFYNNEISEKSEIFDDQFSVERPDGSNFTLKIRSTKLEDSAMYFCASRSGGPQETQYFGPGTRLLVL.

The sample holds a few counts of this clone. The chain carries TRBV28 and TRBJ1-1; 9 nucleotides align to TRBD1. The CDR3 runs to 15 residues. J was trimmed by 1 base and V by 6 bases; bases with no gene match: 6. Germline V lookup: CDR1 MDHEN, CDR2 SYDVKM. The CDR3 loop is CASRGTGRGNTEAFF. The DNA for the CDR3 is TGTGCCAGCAGGGGGACAGGGCGTGGGAACACTGAAGCTTTCTTT.

This chain joins TRBV4-3 and TRBJ1-1; D gene unclear. The CDR3 length is 15 residues. Germline values: CDR1 LGHNA, CDR2 YSLEER. Trimming took off 0 bases at V and 6 bases at J, with 14 bases between the two ends. CDR3 sequence reads: CASSQDTRGLAEAFF. As DNA, the CDR3 is TGCGCCAGCAGCCAAGATACAAGAGGGCTTGCTGAAGCTTTCTTT.

V is TRBV28 and J is TRBJ2-1, with TRBD2 identical over 9 bases. Trimming removed 6 bases from V and 9 bases from J; junction bases left unmatched: 9. CDR1 and CDR2 from the germline V gene are MDHEN and SYDVKM. The CDR3 is 14 amino acids. The CDR3 nucleotides read TGTGCCAGCAGCAGACTAGCGGAAAGCGGTGAGCAGTTCTTC. Amino acid sequence: CASSRLAESGEQFF.

V usage is TRBV5-1 and J usage is TRBJ2-7, with a possible D match to TRBD1 (6 bases). The CDR3 runs 13 residues. Germline V lookup: CDR1 SGHRS, CDR2 YFSETQ. V was pared by 5 bases and J by 3 bases, with 12 bases between. CDR3 coding DNA: TGCGCCAGCAGGGGGGAAGGGGGCTACGAGCAGTACTTC. Protein sequence: CASRGEGGYEQYF.

This clone was seen a few times. This sequence joins TRBV28 and TRBJ2-5; D perhaps matches TRBD1 (6 bases). V lost 6 bases and J lost 2, with 13 bases in between. This CDR3 region has 14 residues. CDR1 is MDHEN and CDR2 is SYDVKM in the germline V gene. The CDR3 DNA reads TGTGCCAGCAGCCCTGCCGGGACACAAGAGACCCAGTACTTC. Its protein product is CASSPAGTQETQYF.

CDR3 protein: CASSVGLAGETQYF. CDR3 nucleotide sequence: TGTGCCAGCAGCGTCGGGCTAGCGGGAGAGACCCAGTACTTC. V and J are TRBV9 and TRBJ2-5; TRBD2 agrees at 8 bases. CDR1 and CDR2 from the germline V gene are SGDLS and YYNGEE. The CDR3 runs 14 residues. After removal of 2 bases from V and 4 bases from J, the junction contained 4 bases not matched to a gene.

This chain uses TRBV29-1 with TRBJ1-5; D gene unclear. V shed 4 bases and J shed 1 base, with 5 bases lying between them. The germline CDR1 and CDR2 sequences are SQVTM and ANQGSEA. The CDR3 has 12 residues. In DNA, the CDR3 is TGCAGCGTTGTAGAAAGCAATCAGCCCCAGCATTTT. It specifies CSVVESNQPQHF.

CDR3 coding DNA: TGTGCCAGCAGCCCCGTAAGCACAGATACGCAGTATTTT. It yields the protein CASSPVSTDTQYF. The chain recombines TRBV7-9 with TRBJ2-3; D is ambiguous. Trimming removed 5 bases at V and 0 bases at J, with 6 bases between. The CDR3 has 13 residues. Germline V gene lookup returns CDR1 SEHNR and CDR2 FQNEAQ (reference sequence). The full variable domain, its missing parts supplied by reference TRBV7-9 and TRBJ2-3, is DTGVSQNPRHKITKRGQNVTFRCDPISEHNRLYWYRQTLGQGPEFLTYFQNEAQLEKSRLLSDRFSAERPKGSFSTLEIQRTEQGDSAMYLCASSPVSTDTQYFGPGTRLTVL.

The chain joins TRBV6-5 to TRBJ1-4; D possibly corresponds to TRBD1 (6 bases). V lost 0 bases and J 5 bases, leaving 10 bases between the germline ends. The length of the CDR3 is 15 residues. Per the germline V gene, CDR1 is MNHEY and CDR2 is SVGAGI. CDR3 region: CASSYSSGGNEKLFF. CDR3 nucleotide sequence: TGTGCCAGCAGTTACTCGAGCGGGGGCAATGAAAAACTGTTTTTT.

There are a few counts of this clone. The chain employs TRBV28 and TRBJ1-2; D possibly corresponds to TRBD1 (5 bases). This CDR3 is built from 13 residues. CDR1 and CDR2 from the germline V gene are MDHEN and SYDVKM. V dropped 3 bases and J dropped 1 base, with 6 bases sitting between them. CDR3 sequence (DNA): TGTGCCAGCAGTTTGGGGGGTAACTATGGCTACACCTTC. Translating gives CASSLGGNYGYTF.

The chain recombines TRBV27 with TRBJ2-4, with 7 nucleotides matching TRBD2. The J segment lost 0 bases and the V segment lost 5 bases, leaving 10 bases of the junction unmatched. CDR3 length equals 17 residues. Germline loops: CDR1 MNHEY, CDR2 SMNVEV (reference sequence). CDR3 protein: CASSPPRASGAKNIQYF. In DNA form, the CDR3 reads TGTGCCAGCAGTCCTCCCAGGGCTAGCGGAGCCAAAAACATTCAGTACTTC.

This clone occurred once. J is TRBJ1-1 and V is TRBV29-1, with 7 bases identical to TRBD1. Germline loops: CDR1 SQVTM, CDR2 ANQGSEA. The CDR3 is made up of 13 amino acids. After removal of 0 bases from V and 5 bases from J, the junction contained 3 bases not matched to a gene. CDR3 coding DNA: TGCAGCGTTGAAGAGACAGGGTTGACTGAAGCTTTCTTT. Its protein product is CSVEETGLTEAFF.

This chain links TRBV2 with TRBJ1-5; 10 bases align to TRBD1. The CDR3 consists of 14 residues. V shed 5 bases and J 7 bases; nucleotides not matched to a gene: 5. The V gene's germline CDR1 is SNHLY and CDR2 FYNNEI. The CDR3 DNA reads TGTGCCAGCAGTTTGGACAGGGGGAAACAGCCCCAGCATTTT. It yields the protein CASSLDRGKQPQHF.

The chain is built from TRBV6-5 and TRBJ2-3, with 9 bases lining up with TRBD2. This CDR3 has 14 amino acids. Germline V lookup: CDR1 MNHEY, CDR2 SVGAGI. The V segment lost 6 bases and the J segment 5 bases; nucleotides outside the gene matches: 6. The CDR3 region is CASRGLATGDTQYF. The DNA for the CDR3 is TGTGCCAGCAGGGGACTAGCAACGGGAGATACGCAGTATTTT.

The CDR3 here is CASSLGTGDTEAFF. The CDR3 DNA sequence: TGTGCCAGCTCGCTCGGGACAGGGGACACTGAAGCTTTCTTT. This sequence joins TRBV18 and TRBJ1-1; 10 positions agree with TRBD1. With 6 bases clipped from V and 3 bases from J, the junction kept 4 bases outside the gene matches. CDR3 length: 14 residues. CDR1 is KGHSH and CDR2 is LQKENI in the germline V gene.

This clone was detected a few times. This chain links TRBV5-8 with TRBJ1-1; 7 nucleotides agree with TRBD1. From germline, CDR1 is SGHTS and CDR2 YDEGEE. J was trimmed by 0 bases and V by 0 bases; bases with no gene match: 5. CDR3 length equals 16 residues. Here the CDR3 reads CASSLETGVMNTEAFF. CDR3 DNA sequence: TGTGCCAGCAGCTTGGAAACAGGGGTAATGAACACTGAAGCTTTCTTT.

CDR3 region: CAINWGTDTQYF. The CDR3 DNA sequence: TGTGCCATCAATTGGGGAACAGATACGCAGTATTTT. The chain employs TRBV10-3 and TRBJ2-3; D unresolved. This CDR3 comprises 12 residues. The germline CDR1 and CDR2 sequences are ENHRY and SYGVKD. Trimming removed 7 bases from V and 3 bases from J, with 8 bases in between.

The rearrangement uses TRBV6-5 and TRBJ1-1; D unclear. Germline CDR1 reads MNHEY; CDR2 reads SVGAGI. The CDR3 is 13 residues long. Deletions cut 0 bases from V and 9 bases from J, with 11 bases between. The CDR3 DNA reads as TGTGCCAGCAGTTACTCGAGGGATACGAAAGCTTTCTTT. Translated: CASSYSRDTKAFF.